The 23 T cell receptor beta chains below come from one sample, sequenced in a study of blood T cell repertoires in COVID-19. Clones were sequenced by immunoSEQ multiplex PCR, and TCRdb holds only the in-frame ones, with some missing. The table has some 130,000 clones, roughly 90% seen once. Specimen: peripheral blood. Every receptor here comes from a man between 60 and 75 years old with COVID-19, enrolled during active disease.

The CDR3 DNA sequence: TGTGCCAGCAGTCCGGAGTTAGCGAACACCGGGGAGCTGTTTTTT. Protein sequence: CASSPELANTGELFF. The V call is TRBV27, the J call TRBJ2-2; D is ambiguous. With 5 bases removed from V and 0 bases from J, the gap between germline ends came to 10 bases. Germline loops: CDR1 MNHEY, CDR2 SMNVEV (reference sequence). The CDR3 runs to 15 residues.

V usage is TRBV27 and J usage is TRBJ1-5; D unclear. The CDR3 totals 14 residues. V lost 7 bases, J lost 7 bases, and 17 bases lay in between. Looked up from germline, CDR1 is MNHEY and CDR2 is SMNVEV (reference sequence). The CDR3 reads CASTRTAGVQPQHF. CDR3 DNA: TGTGCCAGCACCAGGACCGCCGGGGTACAGCCCCAGCATTTT.

This chain connects TRBV10-3 to TRBJ2-2; no clear D. Germline V lookup: CDR1 ENHRY, CDR2 SYGVKD. This CDR3 contains 15 residues. The V gene lost 2 bases and the J gene lost 0 bases, with 7 bases spanning the gap. CDR3 region: CAISELSTNTGELFF. As DNA, the CDR3 is TGTGCCATCAGTGAGCTATCTACGAACACCGGGGAGCTGTTTTTT.

The rearrangement joins TRBV6-2 or TRBV6-3 to TRBJ2-1; 11 positions agree with TRBD2. CDR3 length: 14 amino acids. From germline, CDR1 is MNHEY and CDR2 SVGEGT. V trimming: 4 bases; J trimming: 8 bases; junction bases outside the gene matches: 4. CDR3 sequence reads: CASSSASGRHEQFF. Here the CDR3 DNA reads TGTGCCAGCAGTTCGGCTAGCGGGAGGCATGAGCAGTTCTTC.

The chain employs TRBV3-1 (or the pseudogene TRBV3-2) and TRBJ2-1; TRBD2 matches at 8 bases. This CDR3 has 16 residues. The ends lost 4 bases at V and 1 base at J; junction bases unmatched: 6. CDR1 is LGHDT and CDR2 is YNNKEL in the germline V gene (reference sequence). CDR3 sequence (DNA): TGTGCCAGCAGCCTCCCTAGCGGGTCTTCCTACAATGAGCAGTTCTTC. Translation gives CASSLPSGSSYNEQFF.

The rearrangement joins TRBV6-5 to TRBJ1-6, with 7 bases identical to TRBD1. V dropped 7 bases and J dropped 2; count of bases not matched to a gene: 2. Germline CDR1 and CDR2: MNHEY and SVGAGI. The CDR3 length is 14 residues. The CDR3 coding sequence is TGTGCCAGCACCGACAGGGCCTATAATTCACCCCTCCACTTT. This codes for CASTDRAYNSPLHF.

The rearrangement links TRBV10-3 to TRBJ1-3; a possible D gene is TRBD1 (5 bases). The CDR3 length is 15 residues. V was cut by 2 bases and J by 4 bases, with 12 bases left in between. Per germline, CDR1 ENHRY and CDR2 SYGVKD. The CDR3 spells CAISESGYRGNTIYF. As DNA, the CDR3 is TGTGCCATCAGTGAGAGCGGGTACAGGGGAAACACCATATATTTT.

The chain joins TRBV5-4 to TRBJ2-7, with 8 nucleotides matching TRBD2. Germline loops: CDR1 SGHNT, CDR2 YYREEE (reference sequence). The CDR3 runs 16 residues. The V segment lost 0 bases and the J segment 0 bases; nucleotides outside the gene matches: 5. This CDR3 is CASSLDLAGSSYEQYF. As DNA, the CDR3 is TGTGCCAGCAGCTTGGATTTAGCGGGGAGCTCCTACGAGCAGTACTTC.

The chain combines TRBV10-3 with TRBJ1-2; 8 bases align to TRBD1. The germline CDR1 and CDR2 sequences are ENHRY and SYGVKD. The CDR3 consists of 14 residues. V lost 11 bases and J lost 3; bases outside the gene matches: 11. CDR3 DNA: TGTGCCTCCAAAGCGCAGGGGGCGTACTATGGCTACACCTTC. The encoded protein is CASKAQGAYYGYTF.

J is TRBJ1-1 and V is TRBV12-3 or TRBV12-4; maybe TRBD1 (5 bases). Between the trimmed V and J ends, which lost 4 bases and 8 bases, there was a span of 8 bases. The CDR3 extends over 11 amino acids. This CDR3 is CASSSRQEAFF. The CDR3 DNA sequence: TGTGCCAGCAGTTCCCGACAGGAAGCTTTCTTT.

The chain uses TRBV5-1 and TRBJ2-1, with TRBD2 as a possible D gene (6 bases). CDR1 SGHRS and CDR2 YFSETQ come from the germline V gene. V was cut by 1 base and J by 3 bases, with 8 bases left in between. The CDR3 totals 14 residues. CDR3 residues: CASSLFSGYNEQFF. The CDR3 DNA reads as TGCGCCAGCAGCTTGTTTAGCGGCTACAATGAGCAGTTCTTC.

This clone was seen a single time. This chain connects TRBV12-5 to TRBJ2-7; 8 bases are a match to TRBD2. This CDR3 comprises 18 residues. Germline lookup yields CDR1 LGHNT and CDR2 FRNRAP. J lost 2 bases, V lost 0 bases, and 12 bases had no gene match. In DNA form, the CDR3 reads TGTGCTAGTGGTTTGGTAGTCCCACTAAGCGGGAGACCCTACGAGCAGTACTTC. This sequence encodes CASGLVVPLSGRPYEQYF.

This clone was picked up one time. This chain uses TRBV20-1 with TRBJ1-5; D might be TRBD1 (6 bases). Per germline, CDR1 DFQATT and CDR2 SNEGSKA (reference sequence). The CDR3 spans 13 residues. V was pared by 3 bases and J by 6 bases, with 12 bases between. CDR3 DNA sequence: TGCAGTGCTAGTCCGGCCAGGGGTCAGCCCCAGCATTTT. Translation gives CSASPARGQPQHF.

The sample holds one count of this clone. The chain uses TRBV28 and TRBJ1-5, with D unresolved. Trimming shortened V by 6 bases and J by 2 bases, and 20 bases separated the two germline ends. There are 17 residues in the CDR3. Germline V gene sequence: CDR1 MDHEN, CDR2 SYDVKM. CDR3 loop: CASRSGIGVSGNQPQHF. For the CDR3, the DNA is TGTGCCAGCAGGTCGGGGATAGGTGTCAGCGGCAATCAGCCCCAGCATTTT.

The V gene is TRBV3-1 (or the pseudogene TRBV3-2), the J gene TRBJ1-1, with 7 bases fitting TRBD1. V lost 0 bases, J lost 5 bases, and 6 bases stayed unmatched. Germline V gene data show CDR1 as LGHDT and CDR2 as YNNKEL (reference sequence). The CDR3 runs to 15 residues. The DNA for the CDR3 is TGTGCCAGCAGCCAAGAGCTACAGACAGGGACTGAAGCTTTCTTT. This gives the protein CASSQELQTGTEAFF.

The V gene is TRBV11-2, the J gene TRBJ2-3; 8 nucleotides agree with TRBD2. The V gene end was trimmed by 5 bases and the J gene end by 4 bases; junction bases not matched to a gene: 5. Germline V gives CDR1 SGHAT, CDR2 FQNNGV. This CDR3 is 14 amino acids long. The CDR3 is CASSPSGSADTQYF. CDR3 coding DNA: TGTGCCAGCAGCCCGAGCGGGAGCGCAGATACGCAGTATTTT.

The CDR3 DNA is TGTGCCAGCAGCACAGGCGGGGGAGAGGGAAACACCATATATTTT. Protein: CASSTGGGEGNTIYF. J is TRBJ1-3 and V is TRBV7-8, with D maybe TRBD1 (5 bases). CDR1 and CDR2 (germline): SGHVS, FQNEAQ. Between the trimmed V and J ends, which lost 5 bases and 4 bases, there was a span of 15 bases. The CDR3 loop spans 15 amino acids.

This chain uses TRBV29-1 with TRBJ2-5, with TRBD2 matching over 10 bases. The junction had 5 bases not matched to a gene; V was cut back by 0 bases and J by 4 bases. Germline V gene lookup returns CDR1 SQVTM and CDR2 ANQGSEA. CDR3 size: 15 residues. CDR3 nucleotides: TGCAGCGTTGAAGATCCACCTAGCGGGAGAGAGACCCAGTACTTC. It translates to CSVEDPPSGRETQYF.

The chain couples TRBV9 to TRBJ1-1; D gene ambiguous. CDR3 length: 17 residues. CDR1 is SGDLS, CDR2 YYNGEE, per germline. Trimming pared 4 bases from V and 3 bases from J, leaving 22 bases between. The chain's CDR3 is CASSLHGREATDTEAFF. The CDR3 DNA reads TGTGCCAGCAGCCTTCATGGGAGAGAGGCTACGGACACTGAAGCTTTCTTT.

The chain is built from TRBV7-6 and TRBJ2-1; TRBD2 matches 12 bases. The CDR3 is 15 amino acids. The V and J ends lost 5 bases and 7 bases, in that order; junction bases with no gene match: 6. Germline V CDR1 and CDR2: SGHVS, FNYEAQ. The chain's CDR3 is CASSAGLAGYNEQFF. CDR3 DNA: TGTGCCAGCAGCGCGGGACTAGCGGGTTATAATGAGCAGTTCTTC.

On this clone itself: Other DNA sequences within the sample encode an identical CDR3. This rearrangement joins TRBV7-3 to TRBJ2-2; D is uncertain. Looked up from germline, CDR1 is SGHTA and CDR2 is FQGTGA. V shed 1 base and J shed 0 bases, with 6 bases lying between them. This CDR3 contains 15 residues. The CDR3 coding sequence is TGTGCCAGCAGCTTAAACTCTCCGAACACCGGGGAGCTGTTTTTT. Translation gives CASSLNSPNTGELFF. Looking up the rest from reference TRBV7-3 and TRBJ2-2 gives the full variable domain: GAGVSQTPSNKVTEKGKYVELRCDPISGHTALYWYRQSLGQGPEFLIYFQGTGAADDSGLPNDRFFAVRPEGSVSTLKIQRTERGDSAVYLCASSLNSPNTGELFFGEGSRLTVL.

The chain recombines TRBV19 with TRBJ2-2; the match to TRBD1 covers 9 bases. The CDR3 runs to 16 residues. The germline gives CDR1 LNHDA, CDR2 SQIVND (reference sequence). V lost 6 bases and J lost 5; bases outside the gene matches: 10. CDR3 DNA: TGTGCCAGTAGGACACAGGGGGCGGTCAGAACCGGGGAGCTGTTTTTT. Protein: CASRTQGAVRTGELFF.

J is TRBJ1-2 and V is TRBV19; the D gene is possibly TRBD1 (6 bases). The germline CDR1 and CDR2 sequences are LNHDA and SQIVND (reference sequence). The V end lost 3 bases, the J end lost 4 bases, and 12 bases lay between the germline ends. The CDR3 consists of 14 residues. The CDR3 nucleotides are TGTGCCAGTAGTATCTTCCGCAGGGGCTATGGCTACACCTTC. This gives the protein CASSIFRRGYGYTF.